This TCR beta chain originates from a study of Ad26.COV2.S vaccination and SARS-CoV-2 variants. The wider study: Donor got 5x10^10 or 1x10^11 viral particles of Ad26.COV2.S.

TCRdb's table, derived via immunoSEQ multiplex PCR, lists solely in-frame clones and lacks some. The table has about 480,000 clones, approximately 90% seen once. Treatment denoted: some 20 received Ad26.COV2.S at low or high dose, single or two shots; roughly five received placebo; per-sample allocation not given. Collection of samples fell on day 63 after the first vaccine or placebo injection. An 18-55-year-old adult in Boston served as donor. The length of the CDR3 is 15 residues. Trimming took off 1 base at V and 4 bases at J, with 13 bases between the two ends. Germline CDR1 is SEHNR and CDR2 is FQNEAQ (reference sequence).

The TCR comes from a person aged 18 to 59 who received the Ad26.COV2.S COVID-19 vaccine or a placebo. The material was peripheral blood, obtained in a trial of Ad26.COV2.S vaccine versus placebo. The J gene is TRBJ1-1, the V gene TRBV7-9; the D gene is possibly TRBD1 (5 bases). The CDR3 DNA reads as TGTGCCAGCAGCTTAGTAGTAGGGGTCCCCACTGAAGCTTTCTTT. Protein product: CASSLVVGVPTEAFF.